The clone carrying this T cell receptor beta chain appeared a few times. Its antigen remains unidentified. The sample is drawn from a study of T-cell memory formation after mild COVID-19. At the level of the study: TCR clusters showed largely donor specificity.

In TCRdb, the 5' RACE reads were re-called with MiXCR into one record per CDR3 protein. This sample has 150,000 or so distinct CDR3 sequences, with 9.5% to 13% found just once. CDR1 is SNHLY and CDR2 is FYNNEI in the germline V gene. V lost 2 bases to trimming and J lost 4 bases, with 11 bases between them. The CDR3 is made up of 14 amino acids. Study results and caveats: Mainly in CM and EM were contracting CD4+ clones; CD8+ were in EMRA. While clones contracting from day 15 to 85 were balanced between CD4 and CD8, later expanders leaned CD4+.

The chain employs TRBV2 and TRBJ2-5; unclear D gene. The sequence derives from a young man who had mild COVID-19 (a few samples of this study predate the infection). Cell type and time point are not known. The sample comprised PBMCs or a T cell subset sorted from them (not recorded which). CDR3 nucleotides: TGTGCCAGCAGTGAAAACTCAGCTCTAGAGACCCAGTACTTC. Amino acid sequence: CASSENSALETQYF.